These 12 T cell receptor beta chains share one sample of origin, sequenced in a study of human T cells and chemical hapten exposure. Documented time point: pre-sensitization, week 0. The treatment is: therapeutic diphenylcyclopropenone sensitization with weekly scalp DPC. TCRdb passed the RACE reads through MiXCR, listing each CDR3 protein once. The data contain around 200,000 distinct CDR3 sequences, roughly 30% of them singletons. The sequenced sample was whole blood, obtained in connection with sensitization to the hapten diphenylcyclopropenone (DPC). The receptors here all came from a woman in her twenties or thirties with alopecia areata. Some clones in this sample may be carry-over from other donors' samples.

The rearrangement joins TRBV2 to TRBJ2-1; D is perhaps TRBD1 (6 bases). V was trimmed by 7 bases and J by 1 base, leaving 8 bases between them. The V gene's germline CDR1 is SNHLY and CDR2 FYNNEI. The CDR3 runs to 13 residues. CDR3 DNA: TGTGCCAGCAACAGGGAGTCCTACAATGAGCAGTTCTTC. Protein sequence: CASNRESYNEQFF.

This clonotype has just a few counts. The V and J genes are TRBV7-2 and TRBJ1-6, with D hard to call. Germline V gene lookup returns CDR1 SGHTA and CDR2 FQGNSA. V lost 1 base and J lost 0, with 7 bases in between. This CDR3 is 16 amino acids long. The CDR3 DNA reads TGTGCCAGCAGCTTAGACTTGAGCTCCTATAATTCACCCCTCCACTTT. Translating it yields CASSLDLSSYNSPLHF.

CDR3 region: CASSLGGVRLQNTEAFF. The CDR3 coding sequence is TGTGCCAGCAGCTTAGGGGGGGTTCGGCTGCAGAACACTGAAGCTTTCTTT. The V call is TRBV7-2, the J call TRBJ1-1; a possible D gene is TRBD1 (5 bases). CDR1 and CDR2 (germline): SGHTA, FQGNSA. Trimming took 1 base from V and 1 from J, leaving 16 bases between them. The CDR3 is 17 amino acids.

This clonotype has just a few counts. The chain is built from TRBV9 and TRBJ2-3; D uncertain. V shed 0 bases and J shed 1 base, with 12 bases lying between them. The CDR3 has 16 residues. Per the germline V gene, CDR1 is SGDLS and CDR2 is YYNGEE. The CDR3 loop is CASSVGLGPGTDTQYF. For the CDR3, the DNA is TGTGCCAGCAGCGTAGGCCTAGGTCCCGGCACAGATACGCAGTATTTT. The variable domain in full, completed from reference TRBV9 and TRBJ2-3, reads DSGVTQTPKHLITATGQRVTLRCSPRSGDLSVYWYQQSLDQGLQFLIQYYNGEERAKGNILERFSAQQFPDLHSELNLSSLELGDSALYFCASSVGLGPGTDTQYFGPGTRLTVL.

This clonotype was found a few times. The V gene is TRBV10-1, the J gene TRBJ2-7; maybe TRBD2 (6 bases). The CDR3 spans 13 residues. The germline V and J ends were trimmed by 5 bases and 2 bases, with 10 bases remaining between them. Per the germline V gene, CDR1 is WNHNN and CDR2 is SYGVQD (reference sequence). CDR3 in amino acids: CASSSTSPYEQYF. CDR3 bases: TGCGCCAGCAGTTCGACTAGTCCCTACGAGCAGTACTTC.

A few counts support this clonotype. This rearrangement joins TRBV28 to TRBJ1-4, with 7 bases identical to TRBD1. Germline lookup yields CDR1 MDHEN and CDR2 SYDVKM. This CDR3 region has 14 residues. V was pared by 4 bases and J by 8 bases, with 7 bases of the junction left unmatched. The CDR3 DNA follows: TGTGCCAGCAGTTCCGGGACAGTGGACGAAAAACTGTTTTTT. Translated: CASSSGTVDEKLFF. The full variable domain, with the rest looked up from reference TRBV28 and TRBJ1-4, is DVKVTQSSRYLVKRTGEKVFLECVQDMDHENMFWYRQDPGLGLRLIYFSYDVKMKEKGDIPEGYSVSREKKERFSLILESASTNQTSMYLCASSSGTVDEKLFFGSGTQLSVL.

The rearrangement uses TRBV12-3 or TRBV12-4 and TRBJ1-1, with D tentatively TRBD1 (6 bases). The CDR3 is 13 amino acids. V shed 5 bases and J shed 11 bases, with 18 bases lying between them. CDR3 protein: CASSRRGGRIAFF. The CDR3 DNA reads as TGTGCCAGCAGTCGTCGGGGGGGGCGGATCGCTTTCTTT.

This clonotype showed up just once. The CDR3 region is CASSDLQDHNSPLHF. The CDR3 DNA is TGTGCCAGCAGCGACTTACAGGATCATAATTCACCCCTCCACTTT. This chain joins TRBV7-2 and TRBJ1-6; D may be TRBD1 (5 bases). Germline V gene data show CDR1 as SGHTA and CDR2 as FQGNSA. The CDR3 loop spans 15 amino acids. V gave up 5 bases and J gave up 5 bases, with 13 bases separating them. Combining the CDR3 with reference TRBV7-2 and TRBJ1-6 gives the whole variable domain GAGVSQSPSNKVTEKGKDVELRCDPISGHTALYWYRQSLGQGLEFLIYFQGNSAPDKSGLPSDRFSAERTGGSVSTLTIQRTQQEDSAVYLCASSDLQDHNSPLHFGNGTRLTVT.

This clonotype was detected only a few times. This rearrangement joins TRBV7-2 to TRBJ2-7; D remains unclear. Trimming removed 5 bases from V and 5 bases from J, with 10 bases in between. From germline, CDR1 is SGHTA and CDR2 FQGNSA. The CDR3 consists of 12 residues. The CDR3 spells CASSLNQHEQYF. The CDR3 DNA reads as TGTGCCAGCAGCCTGAATCAGCACGAGCAGTACTTC. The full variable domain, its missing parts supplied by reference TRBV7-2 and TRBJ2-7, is GAGVSQSPSNKVTEKGKDVELRCDPISGHTALYWYRQSLGQGLEFLIYFQGNSAPDKSGLPSDRFSAERTGGSVSTLTIQRTQQEDSAVYLCASSLNQHEQYFGPGTRLTVT.

The CDR3 DNA reads as TGCGCCAGCAGCCGGTTCGGAGGGGAAACTGAAGCTTTCTTT. Protein: CASSRFGGETEAFF. The rearrangement links TRBV5-1 to TRBJ1-1; D is possibly TRBD1 (5 bases). Trimming pared 4 bases from V and 5 bases from J, leaving 15 bases between. The germline gives CDR1 SGHRS, CDR2 YFSETQ. CDR3 length: 14 residues. The complete variable domain, with remaining parts taken from reference TRBV5-1 and TRBJ1-1, reads KAGVTQTPRYLIKTRGQQVTLSCSPISGHRSVSWYQQTPGQGLQFLFEYFSETQRNKGNFPGRFSGRQFSNSRSEMNVSTLELGDSALYLCASSRFGGETEAFFGQGTRLTVV.

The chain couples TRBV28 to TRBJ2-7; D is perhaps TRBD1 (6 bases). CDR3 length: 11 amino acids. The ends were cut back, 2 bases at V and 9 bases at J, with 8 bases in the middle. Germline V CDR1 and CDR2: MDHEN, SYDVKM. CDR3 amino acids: CASSLRGRQYF. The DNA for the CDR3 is TGTGCCAGCAGTTTAAGGGGGAGGCAGTACTTC. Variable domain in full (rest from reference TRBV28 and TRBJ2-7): DVKVTQSSRYLVKRTGEKVFLECVQDMDHENMFWYRQDPGLGLRLIYFSYDVKMKEKGDIPEGYSVSREKKERFSLILESASTNQTSMYLCASSLRGRQYFGPGTRLTVT.

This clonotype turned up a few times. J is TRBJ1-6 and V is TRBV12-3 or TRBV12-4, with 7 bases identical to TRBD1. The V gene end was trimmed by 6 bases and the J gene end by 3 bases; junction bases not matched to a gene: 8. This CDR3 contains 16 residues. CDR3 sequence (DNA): TGTGCCAGCAGCCCGGGGACAGTGAACTATAATTCACCCCTCCACTTT. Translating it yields CASSPGTVNYNSPLHF.